This T cell receptor (beta chain) emerged from a study of CD8+ T cells in alopecia areata. Study context: Treated patients received oral tofacitinib, 5 to 10 mg twice daily. For 6 to 18 months, tofacitinib was taken, and 6 months off drug followed.

For this clone: Its target is not known.

The study, taken as a whole, reports: Sequences from scalp samples also cover resident alphabeta T cells of normal skin.

Extraction of RNA preceded its reverse transcription into cDNA, which served as the sequencing template. Here immunoSEQ multiplex PCR was the method, and the copy in TCRdb shows in-frame clones only, minus some. This repertoire shows some 170,000 clones, less than 80% found once; its top ten account for over 10%. The CDR3 spans 15 residues. CDR1 is SQVTM, CDR2 ANQGSEA, per germline. J lost 0 bases, V lost 4 bases, and 5 bases had no gene match. The TCR sequence derives from a human donor with alopecia areata. Sample: CD8+ T cells sorted from blood, taken at week 0. The chain carries TRBV29-1 and TRBJ2-1, with 8 positions matching TRBD2. In nucleotides, the CDR3 is TGCAGCGTTGCTCAGCGGGGGAGCTCCTACAATGAGCAGTTCTTC. Its protein product is CSVAQRGSSYNEQFF.